This T cell receptor (beta chain) was sequenced during a study of Tregs in tolerant kidney transplant recipients. As for the study in general: Related graft donors supplied nonmyeloablative bone marrow transplants, and mixed chimerism was transient.

Study-wide results and limits: No direct test of biological reproducibility was done here.

CDR1 SGHRS and CDR2 YFSETQ come from the germline V gene. This CDR3 has 13 amino acids. J lost 4 bases, V lost 4 bases, and 5 bases had no gene match. Unstimulated regulatory T cells (CD4+CD25+CD127-), CD4+CD25- non-regulatory cells, CD4 and CD8 cells were FACS-sorted from thawed PBMCs. In regard to this clone: Its antigen is still unknown.

TCRdb keeps only in-frame clones here, not all; method: immunoSEQ multiplex PCR. The table shows around 77,000 clones, with roughly 98% occurring only once. The rearrangement uses TRBV5-1 and TRBJ2-7; 7 bases agree with TRBD2. This sample comprised CD4+ T cells from blood, obtained before the transplant. The clonotype originates from a human donor who received a combined kidney and bone marrow transplant. Written as DNA, the CDR3 is TGCGCCAGCAGCCGCGGGAGACCTTACGAGCAGTACTTC. As protein: CASSRGRPYEQYF.